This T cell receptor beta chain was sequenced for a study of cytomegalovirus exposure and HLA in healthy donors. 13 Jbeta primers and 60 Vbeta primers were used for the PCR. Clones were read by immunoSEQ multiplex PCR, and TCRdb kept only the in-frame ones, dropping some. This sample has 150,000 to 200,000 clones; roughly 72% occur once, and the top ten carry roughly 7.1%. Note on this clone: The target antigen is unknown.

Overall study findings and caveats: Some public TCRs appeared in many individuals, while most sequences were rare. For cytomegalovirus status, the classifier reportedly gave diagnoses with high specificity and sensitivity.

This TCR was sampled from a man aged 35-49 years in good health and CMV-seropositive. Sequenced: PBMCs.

The CDR3 DNA reads as TGTGCCAGCAGCGAGGGGGTTGGGAAGTTTGCCTATAATTCACCCCTCCACTTT. Its protein is CASSEGVGKFAYNSPLHF. V usage is TRBV13 and J usage is TRBJ1-6, with a tentative D call TRBD1 (6 bases). This CDR3 region has 18 residues. The V end lost 5 bases, the J end lost 2 bases, and 19 bases lay between the germline ends. Germline lookup yields CDR1 PRHDT and CDR2 FYEKMQ (reference sequence).